This T cell receptor (beta chain) was recorded in a study of cytomegalovirus exposure and HLA in healthy donors. Amplification used 60 Vbeta primers and 13 Jbeta primers. Clones were read by immunoSEQ multiplex PCR, and TCRdb kept only the in-frame ones, dropping some. The listing contains approximately 170,000 clones. This TCR derives from a woman in her late teens or twenties in good health and CMV-seropositive. Sequencing was done on a sample of PBMCs.

Written as DNA, the CDR3 is TGTGCCAGCAGCTTAGACAGGGGAACAGATACGCAGTATTTT. Its protein product is CASSLDRGTDTQYF. This chain connects TRBV7-2 to TRBJ2-3; 7 bases are shared with TRBD1. This CDR3 has 14 amino acids. Germline V gene lookup returns CDR1 SGHTA and CDR2 FQGNSA. The trim removed 1 base at V and 3 bases at J, leaving 1 base unmatched. Complete variable domain (other parts from reference TRBV7-2 and TRBJ2-3): GAGVSQSPSNKVTEKGKDVELRCDPISGHTALYWYRQSLGQGLEFLIYFQGNSAPDKSGLPSDRFSAERTGGSVSTLTIQRTQQEDSAVYLCASSLDRGTDTQYFGPGTRLTVL.